The 16 T cell receptor beta chains in this list originate from one sample, sequenced in a study of blood T cell repertoires in COVID-19. Data came from immunoSEQ multiplex PCR; TCRdb stores just in-frame clones and leaves some out. Here the sample spans tens of thousands of clones, roughly four fifths being singletons. Sequencing was carried out using peripheral blood. These receptors were collected from a woman older than 75 with acute or convalescent COVID-19.

The gene calls are TRBV19 and TRBJ1-2, with TRBD1 matching 8 bases. The germline V gene encodes CDR1 LNHDA and CDR2 SQIVND (reference sequence). CDR3 length: 18 amino acids. V was clipped by 4 bases and J by 3 bases; unmatched bases: 16. CDR3 sequence reads: CASSRSGTGLGPDYGYTF. DNA of the CDR3: TGTGCCAGTAGTAGGTCCGGGACAGGACTGGGCCCGGACTATGGCTACACCTTC.

This chain uses TRBV28 with TRBJ1-2; weak D call: TRBD1 (5 bases). Germline V CDR1 and CDR2: MDHEN, SYDVKM. The CDR3 extends over 16 amino acids. V lost 8 bases, J lost 4 bases, and 23 bases lay in between. CDR3 amino acids: CASYLTGGLRSYGYTF. The CDR3 DNA reads as TGTGCCAGCTATTTAACCGGGGGTCTTCGGTCCTATGGCTACACCTTC.

In its sample, this clone was seen once. The chain recombines TRBV29-1 with TRBJ2-7; TRBD1 agrees at 8 bases. The CDR3 contains 14 residues. CDR1 and CDR2 from the germline V gene are SQVTM and ANQGSEA. V dropped 4 bases and J dropped 4; count of bases not matched to a gene: 9. The CDR3 spells CSVGLGTGQYEQYF. CDR3 DNA: TGCAGCGTTGGCCTCGGGACAGGACAGTACGAGCAGTACTTC.

The chain recombines TRBV27 with TRBJ1-4; no definite D call. This CDR3 region has 15 residues. Germline CDR1 MNHEY, CDR2 SMNVEV (reference sequence). Trimming pared 6 bases from V and 4 bases from J, leaving 15 bases between. CDR3 nucleotides: TGTGCCAGCAGCGGGCAAAGGGCGGGTAATGAAAAACTGTTTTTT. Translation gives CASSGQRAGNEKLFF.

The genes are TRBV28 and TRBJ2-7, with D possibly being TRBD2 (6 bases). In germline, CDR1 is MDHEN, CDR2 SYDVKM. Deletions cut 4 bases from V and 0 bases from J, with 16 bases between. The CDR3 spans 16 residues. Here the CDR3 DNA reads TGTGCCAGCAGTTCCTACGGGGCTAGCGTCTCCTACGAGCAGTACTTC. It yields the protein CASSSYGASVSYEQYF. Based on the CDR3 plus reference TRBV28 and TRBJ2-7, the full variable domain is DVKVTQSSRYLVKRTGEKVFLECVQDMDHENMFWYRQDPGLGLRLIYFSYDVKMKEKGDIPEGYSVSREKKERFSLILESASTNQTSMYLCASSSYGASVSYEQYFGPGTRLTVT.

The CDR3 DNA follows: TGTGCCAGCAGCCAAGATAAGTTCAGGGGAACCCAAGAGACCCAGTACTTC. Translation: CASSQDKFRGTQETQYF. The V gene is TRBV14, the J gene TRBJ2-5, with D maybe TRBD1 (6 bases). Trimming removed 0 bases from V and 1 base from J, with 15 bases in between. The germline CDR1 and CDR2 sequences are SGHDN and FVKESK. The CDR3 has 17 amino acids.

For this clone: One junction end disagrees with the germline gene, perhaps due to a read error. The CDR3 protein is CASSLDPSRSYEQYF. The CDR3 nucleotides read TGTGCCAGCAGCCTAGATCCTAGCAGATCCTACGAGCAGTACTTC. The gene calls are TRBV11-3 and TRBJ2-7; a weak D match, TRBD2 (5 bases). CDR1 and CDR2 (germline): SGHNT, YENEEA. The CDR3 is 15 amino acids. The full variable domain, completed using reference TRBV11-3 and TRBJ2-7, is EAGVVQSPRYKIIEKKQPVAFWCNPISGHNTLYWYLQNLGQGPELLIRYENEEAVDDSQLPKDRFSAERLKGVDSTLKIQPAELGDSAVYLCASSLDPSRSYEQYFGPGTRLTVT.

This chain uses TRBV19 with TRBJ2-6, with 7 bases identical to TRBD1. Trimming removed 7 bases from V and 0 bases from J; junction bases left unmatched: 3. Germline V gene lookup returns CDR1 LNHDA and CDR2 SQIVND (reference sequence). The CDR3 spans 15 residues. The CDR3 nucleotides read TGTGCCAGTAACAGGGGACCCTCTGGGGCCAACGTCCTGACTTTC. Its protein is CASNRGPSGANVLTF.

The chain uses TRBV6-2 or TRBV6-3 and TRBJ2-7, with 8 bases fitting TRBD2. Losses at the gene ends were 6 bases for V and 4 bases for J; bases not matched to a gene: 11. Per the germline V gene, CDR1 is MNHEY and CDR2 is SVGEGT. CDR3 length: 15 residues. The CDR3 loop is CASSQLPGTRYEQYF. In DNA, the CDR3 is TGTGCCAGCAGCCAACTGCCTGGGACTAGATACGAGCAGTACTTC.

This chain uses TRBV7-8 with TRBJ2-7; D remains ambiguous. Trimming cost V 1 base and J 5 bases, with 15 bases left between them. CDR3 size: 15 residues. The germline V gene encodes CDR1 SGHVS and CDR2 FQNEAQ. This CDR3 is CASSLVVSYRNEQYF. Here the CDR3 DNA reads TGTGCCAGCAGCTTAGTGGTCTCCTACCGCAACGAGCAGTACTTC.

There are a few counts of this clone. This chain uses TRBV6-5 with TRBJ2-1; 9 nucleotides line up with TRBD2. V lost 6 bases to trimming and J lost 1 base; unmatched junction nucleotides: 4. From germline, CDR1 is MNHEY and CDR2 SVGAGI. This CDR3 has 15 residues. For the CDR3, the DNA is TGTGCCAGCAGACGACTAGCGGAATCCTACAATGAGCAGTTCTTC. It translates to CASRRLAESYNEQFF.

The rearrangement links TRBV19 to TRBJ2-7, with D possibly matching TRBD2 (5 bases). Trimming took off 1 base at V and 0 bases at J, with 13 bases between the two ends. The CDR3 length is 16 residues. Germline CDR1 is LNHDA and CDR2 is SQIVND (reference sequence). The CDR3: CASSIAGVLSSYEQYF. The CDR3 DNA reads as TGTGCCAGTAGTATAGCCGGGGTGCTGAGCTCCTACGAGCAGTACTTC.

This chain connects TRBV14 to TRBJ1-1; tentative D call: TRBD1 (6 bases). Per the germline V gene, CDR1 is SGHDN and CDR2 is FVKESK. This CDR3 is 15 amino acids long. V lost 7 bases, J lost 2 bases, and 17 bases lay in between. The CDR3 protein is CASTLLAGANTEAFF. CDR3 coding DNA: TGTGCCAGCACGTTATTGGCAGGGGCAAACACTGAAGCTTTCTTT.

The V and J genes are TRBV6-2 or TRBV6-3 and TRBJ1-1, with 7 bases identical to TRBD1. V lost 6 bases, J lost 4 bases, and 8 bases stayed unmatched. The CDR3 covers 14 residues. CDR1 and CDR2 from the germline V gene are MNHEY and SVGEGT. CDR3 sequence: CASSSDAGGTEAFF. The CDR3 DNA is TGTGCCAGCAGCTCGGACGCAGGGGGCACTGAAGCTTTCTTT.

The J gene is TRBJ2-7, the V gene TRBV5-1; 7 nucleotides align to TRBD1. CDR3 length: 14 residues. Germline values: CDR1 SGHRS, CDR2 YFSETQ. The V gene end was trimmed by 4 bases and the J gene end by 2 bases; junction bases not matched to a gene: 6. The CDR3 nucleotides are TGCGCCAGCAGCCCTAGACAGGGACCCTACGAGCAGTACTTC. Its protein product is CASSPRQGPYEQYF.

This clone was found once. The V and J genes are TRBV2 and TRBJ2-7; 7 bases match TRBD1. V was clipped by 0 bases and J by 1 base; unmatched bases: 3. Germline lookup yields CDR1 SNHLY and CDR2 FYNNEI. The CDR3 contains 15 residues. The CDR3 nucleotides read TGTGCCAGCAGTGAAGCCCGGGACAGATCCTACGAGCAGTACTTC. Translating it yields CASSEARDRSYEQYF.